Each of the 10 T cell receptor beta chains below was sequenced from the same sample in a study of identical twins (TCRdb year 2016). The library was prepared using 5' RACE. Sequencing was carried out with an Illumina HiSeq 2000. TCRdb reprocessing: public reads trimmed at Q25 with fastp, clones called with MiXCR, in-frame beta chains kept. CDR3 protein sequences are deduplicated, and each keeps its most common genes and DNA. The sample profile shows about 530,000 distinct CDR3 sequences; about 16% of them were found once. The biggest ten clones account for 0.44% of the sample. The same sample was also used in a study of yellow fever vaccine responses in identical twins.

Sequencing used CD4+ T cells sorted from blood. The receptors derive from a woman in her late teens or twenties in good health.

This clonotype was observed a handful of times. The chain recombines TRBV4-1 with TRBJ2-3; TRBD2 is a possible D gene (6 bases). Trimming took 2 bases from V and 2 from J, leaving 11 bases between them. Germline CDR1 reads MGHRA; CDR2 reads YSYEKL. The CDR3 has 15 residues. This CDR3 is CASSQTSRYTDTQYF. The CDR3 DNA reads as TGCGCCAGCAGCCAAACTAGCAGATACACAGATACGCAGTATTTT.

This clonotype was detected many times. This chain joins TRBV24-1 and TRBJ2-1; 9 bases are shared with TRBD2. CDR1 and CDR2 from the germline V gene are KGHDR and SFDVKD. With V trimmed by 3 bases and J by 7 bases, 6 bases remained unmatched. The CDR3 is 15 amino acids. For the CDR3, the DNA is TGTGCCACCAGTGATCGGGCGGGAGGGCCGAATGAGCAGTTCTTC. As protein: CATSDRAGGPNEQFF.

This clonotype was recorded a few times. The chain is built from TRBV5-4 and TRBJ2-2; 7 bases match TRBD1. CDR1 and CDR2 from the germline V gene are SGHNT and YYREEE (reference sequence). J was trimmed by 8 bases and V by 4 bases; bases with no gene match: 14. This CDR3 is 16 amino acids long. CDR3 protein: CASSRDRVGRGGELFF. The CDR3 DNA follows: TGTGCCAGCAGCCGCGACAGGGTCGGACGGGGAGGGGAGCTGTTTTTT. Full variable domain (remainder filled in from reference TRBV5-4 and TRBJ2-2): ETGVTQSPTHLIKTRGQQVTLRCSSQSGHNTVSWYQQALGQGPQFIFQYYREEENGRGNFPPRFSGLQFPNYSSELNVNALELDDSALYLCASSRDRVGRGGELFFGEGSRLTVL.

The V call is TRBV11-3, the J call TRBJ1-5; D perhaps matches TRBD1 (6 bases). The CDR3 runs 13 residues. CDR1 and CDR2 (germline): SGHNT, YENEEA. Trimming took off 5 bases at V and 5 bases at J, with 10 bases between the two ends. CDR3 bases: TGTGCCAGCAGCCGGACAGCGGATCAGCCCCAGCATTTT. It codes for CASSRTADQPQHF.

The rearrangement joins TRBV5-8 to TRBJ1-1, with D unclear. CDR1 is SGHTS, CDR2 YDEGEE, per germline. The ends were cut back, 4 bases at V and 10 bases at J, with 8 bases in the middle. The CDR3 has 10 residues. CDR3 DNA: TGTGCCAGCAGCCCCGGTGGAGCTTTCTTT. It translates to CASSPGGAFF.

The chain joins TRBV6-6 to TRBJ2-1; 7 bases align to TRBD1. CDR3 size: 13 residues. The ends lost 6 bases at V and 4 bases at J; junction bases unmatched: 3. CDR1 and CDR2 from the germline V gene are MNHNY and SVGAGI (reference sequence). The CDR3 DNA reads TGTGCCAGCAGGCGACAGGGATACAATGAGCAGTTCTTC. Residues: CASRRQGYNEQFF.

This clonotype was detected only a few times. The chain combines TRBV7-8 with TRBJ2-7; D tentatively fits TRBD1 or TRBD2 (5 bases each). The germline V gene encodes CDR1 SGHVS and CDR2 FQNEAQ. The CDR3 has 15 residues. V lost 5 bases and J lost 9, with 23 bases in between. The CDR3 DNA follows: TGTGCCAGCAGCCTCGGGGCAGCCTCGAGTTCTGGGCAGTACGTC. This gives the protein CASSLGAASSSGQYV.

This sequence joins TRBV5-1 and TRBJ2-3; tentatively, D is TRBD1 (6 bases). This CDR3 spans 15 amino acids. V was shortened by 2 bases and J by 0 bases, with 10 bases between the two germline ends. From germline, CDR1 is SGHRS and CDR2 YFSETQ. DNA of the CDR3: TGCGCCAGCAGCTTTAGAGGGGGTAGCACAGATACGCAGTATTTT. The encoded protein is CASSFRGGSTDTQYF.

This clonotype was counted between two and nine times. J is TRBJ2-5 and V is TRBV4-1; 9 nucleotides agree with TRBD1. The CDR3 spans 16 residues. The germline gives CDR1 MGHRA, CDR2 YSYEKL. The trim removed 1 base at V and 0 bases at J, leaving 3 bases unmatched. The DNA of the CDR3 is TGCGCCAGCAGCCAAGGACAGGGGGAAGACCAAGAGACCCAGTACTTC. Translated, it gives CASSQGQGEDQETQYF.

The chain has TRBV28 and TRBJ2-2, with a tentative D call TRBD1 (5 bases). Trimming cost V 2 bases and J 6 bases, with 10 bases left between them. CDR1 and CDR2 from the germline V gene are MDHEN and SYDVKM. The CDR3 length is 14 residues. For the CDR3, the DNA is TGTGCCAGCAGTTTAAGGGGTTTCCCCGGGGAGCTGTTTTTT. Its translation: CASSLRGFPGELFF. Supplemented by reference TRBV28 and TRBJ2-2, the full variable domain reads DVKVTQSSRYLVKRTGEKVFLECVQDMDHENMFWYRQDPGLGLRLIYFSYDVKMKEKGDIPEGYSVSREKKERFSLILESASTNQTSMYLCASSLRGFPGELFFGEGSRLTVL.